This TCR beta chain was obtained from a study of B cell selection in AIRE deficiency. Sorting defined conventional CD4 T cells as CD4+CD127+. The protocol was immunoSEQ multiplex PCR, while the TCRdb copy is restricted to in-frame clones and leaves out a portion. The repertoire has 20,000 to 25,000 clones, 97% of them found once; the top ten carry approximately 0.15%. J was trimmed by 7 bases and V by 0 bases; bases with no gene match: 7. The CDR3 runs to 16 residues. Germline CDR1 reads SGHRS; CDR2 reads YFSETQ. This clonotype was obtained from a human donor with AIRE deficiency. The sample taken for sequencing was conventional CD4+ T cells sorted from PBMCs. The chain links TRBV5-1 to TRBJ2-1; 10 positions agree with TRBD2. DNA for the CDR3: TGCGCCAGCAGCTTGGACGGTAGCGGGAGGTGGAATGAGCAGTTCTTC. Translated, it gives CASSLDGSGRWNEQFF.